This entry is about one T cell receptor beta chain. Its antigen is still unknown. The sample originates from a study of cytomegalovirus exposure and HLA in healthy donors. The PCR employed 60 Vbeta primers together with 13 Jbeta primers. Authors' analysis steps: Later, roughly 77 million unique TCR beta chains were counted in an analysis, and around 11 million of them were shared. Sequenced by immunoSEQ multiplex PCR; TCRdb stores in-frame clones only, minus some. V, J and clone size are those of that table, while D and trimming were read from the DNA. The sample holds about 99,000 clones, 66% seen once. The donors comprised healthy bone marrow donors. General observations from the study: Across HLA loci, a later analysis found differing TCR association rates, with DRB1 most and HLA-C fewest. Indistinguishable V segments such as TRBV6-2 and TRBV6-3 were excluded.

Germline V gives CDR1 WSHSY, CDR2 SAAADI. V was clipped by 2 bases and J by 6 bases; unmatched bases: 9. This CDR3 spans 15 amino acids. The rearrangement links TRBV10-2 to TRBJ2-7; TRBD2 matches at 8 bases. Sequencing input: PBMCs. The origin of this receptor is a woman between 50 and 59 years old in good health and CMV-seronegative. The CDR3 DNA reads TGCGCCAGCAGTGAGACAGGGACTAGATCCGGCGAGCAGTACTTC. Translated, it gives CASSETGTRSGEQYF.